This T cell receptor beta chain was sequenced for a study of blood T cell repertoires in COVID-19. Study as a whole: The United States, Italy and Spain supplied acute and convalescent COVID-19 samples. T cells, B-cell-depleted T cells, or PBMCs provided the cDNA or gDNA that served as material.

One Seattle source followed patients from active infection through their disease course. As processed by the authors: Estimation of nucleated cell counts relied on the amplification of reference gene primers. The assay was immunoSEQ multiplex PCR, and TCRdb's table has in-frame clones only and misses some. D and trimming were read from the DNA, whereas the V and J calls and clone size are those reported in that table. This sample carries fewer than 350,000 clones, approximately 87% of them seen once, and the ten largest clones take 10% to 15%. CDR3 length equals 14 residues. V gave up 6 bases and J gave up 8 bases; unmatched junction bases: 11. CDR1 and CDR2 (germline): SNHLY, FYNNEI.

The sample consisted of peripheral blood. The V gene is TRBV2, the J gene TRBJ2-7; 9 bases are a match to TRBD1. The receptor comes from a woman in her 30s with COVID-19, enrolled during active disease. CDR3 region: CASRNTGGLGKQYF. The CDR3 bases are TGTGCCAGCAGGAATACAGGGGGCCTTGGCAAGCAGTACTTC.